This entry describes one T cell receptor beta chain. This clonotype has ten or more counts. No antigen is known for it. Per-base quality was not reported, and no clone a single base away is much larger than it. The sample belongs to a study of T cells in Graves' hyperthyroidism and ophthalmopathy (dated by TCRdb to about 2019). Study-level background: Peripheral blood samples were taken at initial diagnosis, before any treatment was given. TCR V-J signatures able to tell the groups apart were searched for in a discovery cohort of 95 to 100 patients, of whom fewer than 45 had Graves' ophthalmopathy and about 55 had stable Graves' hyperthyroidism. Prospective prediction of ophthalmopathy was tested in an independent validation cohort consisting of about 20 hyperthyroidism patients and over 15 patients who later progressed to ophthalmopathy. For training and testing, the 100 or so patients in the discovery cohort were randomly divided in a 7:3 ratio. The study also compared thyroid tissue and blood T-cell repertoires from roughly 6 Graves' hyperthyroidism patients. Once sampling was done, hyperthyroidism patients were given methimazole at a starting dose of 30 mg daily, whereas ophthalmopathy patients were given high-dose intravenous methylprednisolone. The paper describes TCR Vbeta CDR3 sequencing of around 140 peripheral blood samples, made up of roughly 45 ophthalmopathy patients, roughly 72 hyperthyroidism patients and some 17 progressor patients. What the authors observed across the whole study: No statistical method was used to fix the sample size in advance, and group allocation was not hidden from the investigators. A 13 V-J signature model separated ophthalmopathy from stable hyperthyroidism, with about 88% sensitivity and roughly 82% specificity in cross-validation and 80%/75% in testing. During validation, the model predicted progression to ophthalmopathy a median of around six months ahead of onset, with around 70% sensitivity and under 85% specificity. Most expanded thyroid clonotypes (frequency above 0.001) were also detected in blood, suggesting blood repertoires may reflect thyroid immune responses.

CDR3 length: 16 amino acids, cysteine to phenylalanine. Left in the record is the CDR3 DNA by itself, 48 bases read in frame from the first base. CDR1 and CDR2, looked up from the germline V gene, are SGHTA and FQGNSA. Trimming accounts for 1 base at V and 7 bases at J, while the number of junction bases matched to no gene is 8. Amplification of TCR beta CDR3 regions was carried out from RNA transcripts. A first-round RT-PCR of the TCR CDR3 used the HTBI primer set with the Qiagen OneStep RT-PCR kit. Libraries were constructed in a second round of multiplex PCR, after which size selection and purification were performed. Paired-end sequencing of the libraries was performed with 100 bp reads on an Illumina HiSeq2000. Turning to the authors' computational methods: SOAPnuke was used to process the raw data, with reads discarded if the reads contained adapters or uncalled bases, had a mean Phred below 15, or lacked an exact constant-primer or identifier match. COPE v1.2.5 was used to merge high-quality paired reads, and clonotypes were defined as unique nucleotide sequences. Clonotypes were aligned to IMGT TRBV, TRBD and TRBJ reference segments using MiTCR v1.1. The analysis was restricted to V-J combinations with a frequency above 0.0001, which together covered roughly 99% of the repertoires. A TCS score was defined as the ratio between F50 (clonal expansion) and ExV (chaos), using BLOSUM62-based TCRdist between CDR3 peptides within each V-J. Welch's t-statistics and random forest reduced several hundred V-J features to some 14, which were used in a naive Bayes classifier (R e1071). Using fastp at Q25 and MiXCR, TCRdb reprocessed the public reads and kept productive beta chains. Entries that share a CDR3 protein sequence are merged under the most common genes and DNA. What appears here as the V and J calls and clone size reflects TCRdb's work, not the paper's. The sample table contains about 500,000 distinct CDR3 sequences; only one count was recorded for approximately 15% of them. Of the sample, 18% is held by the ten largest clones.

Graves' hyperthyroidism was defined as stable when no progression to ophthalmopathy occurred over 18 months of follow-up. Hyperthyroidism patients were aged 18 to 65 years and newly diagnosed, with disease duration of less than 2 months. Patients with uncontrolled infections, other autoimmune diseases, pregnancy or lactation were excluded. Diagnoses were based on clinical symptoms, serum thyroxine and TRAb, thyroid ultrasound and orbital computed tomography. Ficoll-Paque density gradient centrifugation was used to isolate PBMCs from around 10 ml of fresh peripheral blood. Total RNA was extracted with Trizol reagent, and quality was checked on an Agilent 2100 Bioanalyzer.

The sequence links TRBV7-2 to TRBJ2-7; 12 central bases correspond to TRBD2. Sequenced material: blood. The receptor was isolated from a woman aged 18-30 years with Graves' hyperthyroidism. CDR3 loop: CASSLGTSGEGMEQYF. The nucleotide sequence reads as follows: TGTGCCAGCAGCTTAGGGACTAGCGGGGAAGGTATGGAGCAGTACTTC.